The source of this T cell receptor (beta chain) is a study of blood T cell repertoires in COVID-19. Authors' analysis steps: Researchers report that nucleated cell counts were estimated from reference gene primer amplification. This table comes from immunoSEQ multiplex PCR, and its TCRdb copy is limited to in-frame clones, with some not included. The D gene and trimming were derived from the DNA, and the V and J assignments and clone size from that table. The sample lists 210,000 or so clones; roughly 85% were seen once. The CDR3 extends over 15 amino acids. Germline-derived CDR1 and CDR2 are MNHEY and SVGAGI. V gave up 6 bases and J gave up 6 bases, with 15 bases separating them.

This receptor was obtained from a woman aged 45-65 years who had been exposed to COVID-19. What was sequenced was PBMCs or T cells enriched from blood (not recorded which). The chain carries TRBV6-5 and TRBJ1-6; the D gene is possibly TRBD1 (6 bases). CDR3 sequence reads: CASSIEGGTNSPLHF. CDR3 nucleotide sequence: TGTGCCAGCAGCATCGAGGGGGGGACTAATTCACCCCTCCACTTT.